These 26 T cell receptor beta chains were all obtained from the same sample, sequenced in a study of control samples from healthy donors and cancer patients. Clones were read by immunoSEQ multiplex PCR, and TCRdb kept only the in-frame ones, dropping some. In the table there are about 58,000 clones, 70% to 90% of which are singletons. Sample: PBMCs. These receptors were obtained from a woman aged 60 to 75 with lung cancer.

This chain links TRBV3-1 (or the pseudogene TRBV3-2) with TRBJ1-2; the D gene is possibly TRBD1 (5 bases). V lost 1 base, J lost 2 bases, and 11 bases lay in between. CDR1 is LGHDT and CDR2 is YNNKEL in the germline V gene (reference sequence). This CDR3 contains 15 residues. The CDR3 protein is CASSQAPGGNYGYTF. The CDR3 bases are TGTGCCAGCAGCCAAGCGCCGGGGGGGAACTATGGCTACACCTTC.

CDR3 sequence reads: CASSLSGVDSYEQYF. CDR3 nucleotides: TGTGCCAGCAGCTTATCCGGGGTAGACTCCTACGAGCAGTACTTC. The rearrangement joins TRBV11-2 to TRBJ2-7; tentative D call: TRBD2 (5 bases). CDR1 is SGHAT and CDR2 is FQNNGV in the germline V gene. CDR3 length equals 15 residues. V was clipped by 2 bases and J by 0 bases, with 11 bases between them.

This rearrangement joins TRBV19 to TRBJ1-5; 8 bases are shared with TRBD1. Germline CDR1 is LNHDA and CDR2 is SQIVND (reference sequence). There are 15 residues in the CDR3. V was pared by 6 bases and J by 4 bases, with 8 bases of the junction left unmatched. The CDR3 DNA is TGTGCCAGTAGGAGCCAGGGGGCTGGAAATCAGCCCCAGCATTTT. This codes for CASRSQGAGNQPQHF.

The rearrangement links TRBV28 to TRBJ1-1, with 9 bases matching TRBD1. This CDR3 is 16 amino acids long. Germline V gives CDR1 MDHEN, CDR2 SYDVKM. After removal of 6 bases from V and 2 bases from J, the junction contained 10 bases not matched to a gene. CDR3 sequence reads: CASRTQGANGNTEAFF. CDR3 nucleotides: TGTGCCAGCAGGACACAGGGGGCAAACGGAAACACTGAAGCTTTCTTT.

CDR3 nucleotides: TGCGCCAGCAGCGTCATAGCGGGACAAACTGACGGGGAGCTGTTTTTT. Its protein product is CASSVIAGQTDGELFF. This rearrangement joins TRBV5-1 to TRBJ2-2, with 8 bases identical to TRBD2. The CDR3 has 16 amino acids. Germline V gives CDR1 SGHRS, CDR2 YFSETQ. J gave up 7 bases and V 4 bases, and 12 bases lay outside the gene matches.

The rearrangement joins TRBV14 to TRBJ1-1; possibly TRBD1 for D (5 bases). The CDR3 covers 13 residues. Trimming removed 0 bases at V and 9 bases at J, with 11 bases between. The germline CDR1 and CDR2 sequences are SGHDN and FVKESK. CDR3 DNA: TGTGCCAGCAGCCAAGACCGGGCAGGGAAAGCTTTCTTT. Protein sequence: CASSQDRAGKAFF.

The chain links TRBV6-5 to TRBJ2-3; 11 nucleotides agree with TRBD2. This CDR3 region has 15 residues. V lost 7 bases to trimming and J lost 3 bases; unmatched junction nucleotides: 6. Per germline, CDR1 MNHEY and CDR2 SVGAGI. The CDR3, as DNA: TGTGCCAGCATATTAGCGGGAGGGAGAACAGATACGCAGTATTTT. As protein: CASILAGGRTDTQYF.

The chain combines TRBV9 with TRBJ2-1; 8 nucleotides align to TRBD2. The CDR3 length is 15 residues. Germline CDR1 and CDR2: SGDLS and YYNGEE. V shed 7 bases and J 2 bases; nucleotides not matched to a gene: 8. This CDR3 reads CASGGGAGAYNEQFF. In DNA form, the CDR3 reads TGTGCCAGCGGCGGGGGAGCGGGGGCCTACAATGAGCAGTTCTTC. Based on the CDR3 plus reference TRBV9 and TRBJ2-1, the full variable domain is DSGVTQTPKHLITATGQRVTLRCSPRSGDLSVYWYQQSLDQGLQFLIQYYNGEERAKGNILERFSAQQFPDLHSELNLSSLELGDSALYFCASGGGAGAYNEQFFGPGTRLTVL.

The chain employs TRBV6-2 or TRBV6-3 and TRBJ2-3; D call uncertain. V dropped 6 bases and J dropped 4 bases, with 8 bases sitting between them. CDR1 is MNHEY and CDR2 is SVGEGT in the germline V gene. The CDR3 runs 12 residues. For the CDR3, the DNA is TGTGCCAGCAGCCAGATCGCAGATACGCAGTATTTT. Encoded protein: CASSQIADTQYF.

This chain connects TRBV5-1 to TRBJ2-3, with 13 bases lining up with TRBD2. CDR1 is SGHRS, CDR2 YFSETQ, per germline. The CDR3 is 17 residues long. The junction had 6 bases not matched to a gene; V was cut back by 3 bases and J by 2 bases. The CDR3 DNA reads TGCGCCAGCAGCTGGAAGACTAGCGGGGGGTCCACAGATACGCAGTATTTT. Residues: CASSWKTSGGSTDTQYF.

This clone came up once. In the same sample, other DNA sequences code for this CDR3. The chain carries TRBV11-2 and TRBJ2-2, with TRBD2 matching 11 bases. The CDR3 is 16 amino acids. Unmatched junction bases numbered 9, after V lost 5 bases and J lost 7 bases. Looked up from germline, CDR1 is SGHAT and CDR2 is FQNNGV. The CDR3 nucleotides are TGTGCCAGCAGCCTCCTTAGCGGGAGGGCCAACGGGGAGCTGTTTTTT. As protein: CASSLLSGRANGELFF.

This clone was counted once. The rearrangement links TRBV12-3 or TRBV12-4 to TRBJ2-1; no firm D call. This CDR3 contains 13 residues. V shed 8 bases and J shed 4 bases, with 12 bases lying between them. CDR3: CASWSEVYNEQFF. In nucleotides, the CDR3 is TGTGCCAGCTGGTCGGAAGTTTACAATGAGCAGTTCTTC.

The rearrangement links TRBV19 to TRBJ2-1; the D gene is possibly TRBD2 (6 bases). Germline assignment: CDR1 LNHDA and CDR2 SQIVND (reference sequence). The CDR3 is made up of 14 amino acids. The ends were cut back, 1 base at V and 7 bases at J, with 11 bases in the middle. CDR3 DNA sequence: TGTGCCAGTAGTATAGGAGTACGGGGGAATGAGCAGTTCTTC. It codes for CASSIGVRGNEQFF.

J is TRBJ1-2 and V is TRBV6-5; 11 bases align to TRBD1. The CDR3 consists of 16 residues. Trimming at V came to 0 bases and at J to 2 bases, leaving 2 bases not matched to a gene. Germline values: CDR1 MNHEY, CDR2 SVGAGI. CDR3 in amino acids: CASSYSRTGGNYGYTF. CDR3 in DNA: TGTGCCAGCAGTTACTCCAGGACAGGGGGCAACTATGGCTACACCTTC.

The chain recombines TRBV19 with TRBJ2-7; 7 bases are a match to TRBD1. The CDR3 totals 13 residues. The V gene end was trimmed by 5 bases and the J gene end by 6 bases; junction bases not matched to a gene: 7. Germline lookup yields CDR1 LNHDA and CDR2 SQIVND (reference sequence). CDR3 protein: CASSSVTGSEQYF. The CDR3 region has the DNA TGTGCCAGTAGTTCCGTGACAGGGTCCGAGCAGTACTTC.

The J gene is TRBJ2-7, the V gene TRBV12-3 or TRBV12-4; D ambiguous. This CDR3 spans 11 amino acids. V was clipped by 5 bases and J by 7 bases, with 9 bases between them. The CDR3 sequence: CASSRLEEQYF. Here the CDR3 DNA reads TGTGCCAGCAGTCGTCTGGAGGAGCAGTACTTC.

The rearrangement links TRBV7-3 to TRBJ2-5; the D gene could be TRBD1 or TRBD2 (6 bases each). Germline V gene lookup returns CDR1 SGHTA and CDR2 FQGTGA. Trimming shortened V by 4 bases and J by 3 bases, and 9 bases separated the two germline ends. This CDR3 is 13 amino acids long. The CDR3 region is CASSWGAEETQYF. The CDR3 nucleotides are TGTGCCAGCAGCTGGGGGGCAGAAGAGACCCAGTACTTC.

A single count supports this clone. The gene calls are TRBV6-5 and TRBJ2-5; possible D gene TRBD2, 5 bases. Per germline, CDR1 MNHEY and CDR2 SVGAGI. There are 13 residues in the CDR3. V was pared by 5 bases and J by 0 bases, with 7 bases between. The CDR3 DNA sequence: TGTGCCAGCAGTCAGGACTACCAAGAGACCCAGTACTTC. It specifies CASSQDYQETQYF.

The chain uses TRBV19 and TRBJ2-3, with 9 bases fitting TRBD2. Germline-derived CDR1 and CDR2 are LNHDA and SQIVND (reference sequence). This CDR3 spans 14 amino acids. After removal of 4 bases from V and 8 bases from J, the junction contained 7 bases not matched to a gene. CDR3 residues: CASSTAPTSGTQYF. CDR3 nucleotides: TGTGCCAGTAGTACCGCCCCGACTAGCGGTACGCAGTATTTT. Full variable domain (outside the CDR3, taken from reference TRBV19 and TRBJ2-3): DGGITQSPKYLFRKEGQNVTLSCEQNLNHDAMYWYRQDPGQGLRLIYYSQIVNDFQKGDIAEGYSVSREKKESFPLTVTSAQKNPTAFYLCASSTAPTSGTQYFGPGTRLTVL.

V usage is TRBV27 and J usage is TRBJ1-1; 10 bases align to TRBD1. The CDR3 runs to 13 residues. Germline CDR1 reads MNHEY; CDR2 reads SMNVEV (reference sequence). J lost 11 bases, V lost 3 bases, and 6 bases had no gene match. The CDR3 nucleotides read TGTGCCAGCAGTTTTCCCGGGACAGGGGCCGCTTTCTTT. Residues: CASSFPGTGAAFF.

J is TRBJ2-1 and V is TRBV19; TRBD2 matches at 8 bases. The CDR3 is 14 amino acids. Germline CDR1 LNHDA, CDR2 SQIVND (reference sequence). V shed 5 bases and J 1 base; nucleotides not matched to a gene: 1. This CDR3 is CASSASGSYNEQFF. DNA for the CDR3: TGTGCCAGTAGTGCTAGCGGGTCCTACAATGAGCAGTTCTTC. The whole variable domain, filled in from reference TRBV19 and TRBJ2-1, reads DGGITQSPKYLFRKEGQNVTLSCEQNLNHDAMYWYRQDPGQGLRLIYYSQIVNDFQKGDIAEGYSVSREKKESFPLTVTSAQKNPTAFYLCASSASGSYNEQFFGPGTRLTVL.

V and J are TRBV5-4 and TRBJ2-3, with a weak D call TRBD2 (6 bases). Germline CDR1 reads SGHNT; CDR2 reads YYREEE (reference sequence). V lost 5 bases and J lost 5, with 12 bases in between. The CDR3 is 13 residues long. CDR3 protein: CASSWRVLDTQYF. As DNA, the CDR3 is TGTGCCAGCAGTTGGAGGGTTTTAGATACGCAGTATTTT.

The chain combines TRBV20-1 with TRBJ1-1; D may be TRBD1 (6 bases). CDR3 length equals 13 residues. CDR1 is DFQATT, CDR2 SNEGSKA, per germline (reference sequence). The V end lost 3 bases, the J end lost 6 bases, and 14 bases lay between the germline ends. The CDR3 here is CSASKGVGAEAFF. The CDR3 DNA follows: TGCAGTGCTAGTAAGGGGGTTGGTGCTGAAGCTTTCTTT.

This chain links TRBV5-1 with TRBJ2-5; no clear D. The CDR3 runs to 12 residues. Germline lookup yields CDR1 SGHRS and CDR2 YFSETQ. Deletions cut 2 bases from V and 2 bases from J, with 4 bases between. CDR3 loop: CASSFGQETQYF. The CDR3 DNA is TGCGCCAGCAGCTTCGGTCAAGAGACCCAGTACTTC.

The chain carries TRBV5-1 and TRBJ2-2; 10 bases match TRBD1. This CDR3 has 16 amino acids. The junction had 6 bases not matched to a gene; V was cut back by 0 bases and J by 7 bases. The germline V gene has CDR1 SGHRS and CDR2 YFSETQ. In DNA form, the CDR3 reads TGCGCCAGCAGCTTGGACGGGACAGGGGTCGTCGGGGAGCTGTTTTTT. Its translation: CASSLDGTGVVGELFF.

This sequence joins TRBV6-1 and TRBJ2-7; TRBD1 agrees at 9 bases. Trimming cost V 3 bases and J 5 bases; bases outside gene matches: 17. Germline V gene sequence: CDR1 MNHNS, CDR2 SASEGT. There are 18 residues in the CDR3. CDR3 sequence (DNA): TGTGCCAGCAGTGACGACAGGGGGACGATAATGAGTTTGAACGAGCAGTACTTC. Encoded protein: CASSDDRGTIMSLNEQYF.